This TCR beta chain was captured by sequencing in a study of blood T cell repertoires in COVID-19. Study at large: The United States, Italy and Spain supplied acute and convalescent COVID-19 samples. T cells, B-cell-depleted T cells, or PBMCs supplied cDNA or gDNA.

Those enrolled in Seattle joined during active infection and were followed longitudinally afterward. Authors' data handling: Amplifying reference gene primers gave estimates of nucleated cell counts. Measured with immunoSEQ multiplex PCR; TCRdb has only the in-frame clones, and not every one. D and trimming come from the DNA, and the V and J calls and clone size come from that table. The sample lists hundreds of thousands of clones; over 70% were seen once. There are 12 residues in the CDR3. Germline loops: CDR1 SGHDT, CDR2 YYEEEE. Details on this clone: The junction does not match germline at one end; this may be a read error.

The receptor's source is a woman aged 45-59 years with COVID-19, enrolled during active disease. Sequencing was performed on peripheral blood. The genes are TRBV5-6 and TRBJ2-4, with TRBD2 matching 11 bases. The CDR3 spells CASSVSSGRLIF. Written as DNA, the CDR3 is TGTGCCAGCAGCGTTTCTAGCGGGAGGCTAATCTTC.